This T cell receptor beta chain comes out of a study of blood T cell repertoires in COVID-19. Study information: Donors in the United States, Italy and Spain gave samples during acute or convalescent COVID-19. PBMCs, B-cell-depleted T cells, or T cells provided the cDNA or gDNA that made up the material.

In the original analysis: Cell counts per sample came from amplifying reference gene primers. TCRdb keeps only in-frame clones here, not all; method: immunoSEQ multiplex PCR. For V, J and clone size, that table is used; D and trimming come from the DNA. The sample lists roughly 75,000 clones; roughly 80% were seen once. The TCR sequence derives from a man between 65 and 85 years old with acute or convalescent COVID-19. Sample: peripheral blood.

The CDR3 coding sequence is TGTGCCAGCAGACCTATGGGCCCCCTGAATGAGCAGTTCTTC. Translated, it gives CASRPMGPLNEQFF. The chain joins TRBV6-5 to TRBJ2-1; no firm D call. V was cut by 6 bases and J by 7 bases, with 16 bases left in between. The germline CDR1 and CDR2 sequences are MNHEY and SVGAGI. CDR3 length equals 14 residues.